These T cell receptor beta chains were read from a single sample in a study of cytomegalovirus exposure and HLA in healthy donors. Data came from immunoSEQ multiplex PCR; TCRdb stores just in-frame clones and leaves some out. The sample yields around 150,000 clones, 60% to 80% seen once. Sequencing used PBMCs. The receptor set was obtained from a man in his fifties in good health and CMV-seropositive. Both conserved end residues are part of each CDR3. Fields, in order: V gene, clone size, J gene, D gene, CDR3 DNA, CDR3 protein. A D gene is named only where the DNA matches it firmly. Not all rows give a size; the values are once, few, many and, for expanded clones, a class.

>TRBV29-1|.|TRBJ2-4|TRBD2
TGCAGCGTTGAAGAACTACTCACGGGGGGGCCCCTCGCCAAAAACATTCAGTACTTC
CSVEELLTGGPLAKNIQYF
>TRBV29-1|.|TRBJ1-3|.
TGCAGCGTTGAATCCGGACCGAGAGGAGGCACCATATATTTT
CSVESGPRGGTIYF
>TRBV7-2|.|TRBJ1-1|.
TGTGCCAGCAGCTTAGCAGGGGTGAACACTGAAGCTTTCTTT
CASSLAGVNTEAFF
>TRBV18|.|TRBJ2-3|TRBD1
TGTGCCAGCTCACCTGACAGGGGGCTCACAGATACGCAGTATTTT
CASSPDRGLTDTQYF
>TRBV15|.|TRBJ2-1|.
TGTGCCACCAGCAGAGATGGTAGCGGCCCCTACAATGAGCAGTTCTTC
CATSRDGSGPYNEQFF
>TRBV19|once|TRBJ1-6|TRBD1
TGTGCCAGTCATACCGGGACAGGAAATTCACCCCTCCACTTT
CASHTGTGNSPLHF
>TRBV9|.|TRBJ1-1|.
TGTGCCAGCAGCCCCGACGGGGGACTAAGGACTGAAGCTTTCTTT
CASSPDGGLRTEAFF
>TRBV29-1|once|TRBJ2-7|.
TGCAGCGTTGGCGACAACTCCTACGAGCAGTACTTC
CSVGDNSYEQYF
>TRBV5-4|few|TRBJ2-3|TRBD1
TGTGCCAGCACCCAGGGGGGCACAGATACGCAGTATTTT
CASTQGGTDTQYF
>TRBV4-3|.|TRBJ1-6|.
TGCGCCAGCAGCCAAGAGACAGTTCCCATGTATAATTCACCCCTCCACTTT
CASSQETVPMYNSPLHF
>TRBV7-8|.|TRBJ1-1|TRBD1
TGTGCCAGCAGCACACGACAGGGGAACACTGAAGCTTTCTTT
CASSTRQGNTEAFF
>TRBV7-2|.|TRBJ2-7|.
TGTGCCAGCAGCTTAGGGGCCGAATACGAGCAGTACTTC
CASSLGAEYEQYF
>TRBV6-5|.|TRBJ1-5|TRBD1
TGTGCCAGCAGAGGACAGGGTGGAGGCAATCAGCCCCAGCATTTT
CASRGQGGGNQPQHF
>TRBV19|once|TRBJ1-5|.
TGTGCCAGTAGTACGCAAGCGGGTATGAAGCATTTT
CASSTQAGMKHF
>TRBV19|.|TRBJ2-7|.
TGTGCCAGTAGTATAGCGGGGTATCCGAACGAGCAGTACTTC
CASSIAGYPNEQYF
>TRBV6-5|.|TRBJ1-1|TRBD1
TGTGCCACCCGACAGGGGAAAGCTTTCTTT
CATRQGKAFF
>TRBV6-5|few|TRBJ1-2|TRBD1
TGTGCCAGCACCCAACAGGGGTCTTCCTATGGCTACACCTTC
CASTQQGSSYGYTF
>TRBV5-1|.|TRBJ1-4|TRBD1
TGCGCCAGCAGCTTGGGAGGCAGGGGGACGGAAAAACTGTTTTTT
CASSLGGRGTEKLFF
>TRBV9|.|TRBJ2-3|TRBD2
TGTGCCAGCAGCGTTCCCGGACTAGCGGGGGATAACACAGATACGCAGTATTTT
CASSVPGLAGDNTDTQYF
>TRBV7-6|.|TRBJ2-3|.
TGTGCCAGCAGCTTATTCAGGCGGACTAGCACAGATACGCAGTATTTT
CASSLFRRTSTDTQYF
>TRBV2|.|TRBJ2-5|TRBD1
TGTGCCAGCAACCCTGGGACAGGGAGGAGAGAGACCCAGTACTTC
CASNPGTGRRETQYF
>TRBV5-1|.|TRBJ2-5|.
TGCGCCAGCAGCTTGAGAGCGGGCCAAGAGACCCAGTACTTC
CASSLRAGQETQYF